This T cell receptor (beta chain) was found in a study of blood T cell repertoires in COVID-19. The overall study: The United States, Italy and Spain were the sources of the acute and convalescent COVID-19 samples. The cDNA or gDNA used as material had been derived from T cells, B-cell-depleted T cells, or PBMCs.

The V and J ends lost 8 bases and 2 bases, in that order; junction bases with no gene match: 6. Germline assignment: CDR1 LNHDA and CDR2 SQIVND (reference sequence). The CDR3 consists of 14 residues. In the study's own analysis: Using reference gene primer amplification, nucleated cell counts were estimated. Assay: immunoSEQ multiplex PCR; the TCRdb copy retains only in-frame clones and omits some. V, J and clone size are those of that table, while D and trimming were read from the DNA. The sample lists 100,000 or so clones; about 76% were seen once. This sequence was found in a man older than 75 with acute or convalescent COVID-19. V usage is TRBV19 and J usage is TRBJ2-3, with 8 bases lining up with TRBD1. Source material: peripheral blood. CDR3 coding DNA: TGTGCCAGTTTACGGACAGGGACCACAGATACGCAGTATTTT. Its protein product is CASLRTGTTDTQYF.